What follows describes a single T cell receptor (beta chain). Its cognate antigen is unknown. The record originates from a study of CD8 T cells in ankylosing spondylitis. CDR3 length: 16 amino acids. Germline V CDR1 and CDR2: SNHLY, FYNNEI. The V gene lost 3 bases and the J gene lost 1 base, with 13 bases spanning the gap. Study-level results: Seemingly characteristic of ankylosing spondylitis blood was a TCR beta motif consisting of about 8 highly homologous variants. Within matched ankylosing spondylitis synovial fluid, disease-linked clones were reportedly significantly enriched. Some of these motif variants have turned up before, in reports on reactive arthritis synovial fluid and blood. As for the disease-linked clones, they showed a CD8+ phenotype and occurred at relatively low frequencies in peripheral blood.

TCR beta libraries were made by quantitative 5'-RACE with molecular barcodes. TCRdb re-derived calls from the 5' RACE reads in MiXCR, one entry per CDR3 protein. The data hold fewer than 550,000 distinct CDR3 sequences, with about 5% observed a single time. The sequence was obtained from a male donor with ankylosing spondylitis. This rearrangement joins TRBV2 to TRBJ2-1; D is perhaps TRBD1 or TRBD2 (5 bases each). Sequenced sample: blood, either unsorted or a sorted T cell fraction (not recorded which). The CDR3 DNA follows: TGTGCCAGCAGTGATGGGGCTAGCCGGTCCTACAATGAGCAGTTCTTC. The encoded protein is CASSDGASRSYNEQFF.